This T cell receptor beta chain was identified in a study of shared clonotypes between healthy human individuals (dated by TCRdb to about 2020). Some background on the complete study: The cohort included three men and a couple of women between 18 and 49 years of age. For each donor, CD4 naive and CD4 memory were each given three plates, CD8 naive was given two plates, and CD8 memory was given one plate. The study deeply sequenced blood TCR repertoires of about 5 healthy adults to estimate repertoire size and the extent of clonotype sharing between individuals. Different laboratories and diverse techniques were used to prepare libraries and sequence TCR repertoires, to increase sequencing depth and limit assay-specific biases. Per donor, leukapheresis produced somewhere between about 0.9 and 10 billion PBMCs. Overall study results and their limits: Clonotypes shared by all four sorted-subset donors showed higher generation probabilities than non-shared clonotypes. Only blood was sampled, and tissue TCR repertoires likely differ from those in blood. Even with the large sequencing depth, rarefaction of the sorted-subset datasets indicated that sequencing was incomplete. Naive subsets generally had larger estimated clonotype richness than memory subsets did. Based on pairwise subsampling, the degree of clonotype sharing among donors was expected to be affected by sequencing depth. The genetic and exposure-history diversity represented was limited by the small number of donors. Sharing across a handful of donors was observed for around 5% of naive CD4, 3% to 4% of naive CD8, 2.3% of memory CD4, and around 0.4% of memory CD8 clonotypes.

To note about this clone: Its antigen has not been determined. It has no much larger one-base neighbor in the sample; base qualities were not kept.

There are 18 amino acids in the CDR3, from cysteine to phenylalanine inclusive. CDR3 DNA only is kept here, 54 bases in frame from base 1. CDR1 and CDR2 are drawn from the germline V gene (reference sequence): SGHNT, YYREEE. Clipping removes 2 bases from V and 4 bases from J, with 12 as the unmatched junction base count. Using the deep immunoSEQ assay, multiplex PCR amplified TCR CDR3 regions from genomic DNA. Extracted genomic DNA from each cell subset was distributed evenly across all wells of several immunoSEQ 96-well plates, and each plate was treated as a replicate. Each replicate PCR for sorted subsets received about 220 ng genomic DNA, equal to some 32,000 T cell genomes. Purified libraries were measured with a Qubit 3.0 fluorometer, size-checked on a Bioanalyzer 2100, and measured again with the KAPA Library Quantification kit. Every immunoSEQ 96-well plate was sequenced on a dedicated single-read 150-cycle Illumina NextSeq 550 flow cell. The authors' analysis ran thus. Because only junctional sequences without quality scores were contained in the immunoSEQ output, filtering matching that applied to full-length reads could not be performed. Sequences were annotated with PyIR, a Python wrapper for IgBLAST v1.9, using IMGT germline references to assign V/J genes and CDR3. Reads with weak V/J assignments (E-value above 1e-6), missing CDR3, stop codons, out-of-frame junctions, or ambiguous translated residues were removed. A V3J clonotype was defined by an identical inferred V gene, J gene, and CDR3 amino acid sequence. The percentage overlap between two repertoires was calculated by dividing the number of shared unique clonotypes by the size of the smaller repertoire. Three approaches were used to assess repertoire richness: RTK rarefaction, the Chao1 estimator, and Recon v2.1 estimates of unobserved clonotypes. For all TCRbeta clonotypes obtained by the gDNA method from four donors, generation probabilities were computed with OLGA. The table was pulled from immuneACCESS by TCRdb, which kept in-frame rearrangements only. Such tables lose some clones; where checked, under half of the loss comes from unresolved V genes, and the rest has no known cause. The V and J calls and clone size come from that table; D and trimming were worked out from the DNA. For this sample the table gives more than 2 million clones, of which 95% were detected only once. 0.1% to 0.15% of the sample is in the top ten clones.

The donors were healthy, HIV-negative adults who had no recently reported acute infections or vaccinations. Only Caucasian adults living in Nashville, Tennessee, USA were represented among the donors. Magnetic negative selection was used to enrich CD4+ T cells, after which naive cells were positively selected on CD45RA and the negative fraction became the memory subset. After blood collection by leukapheresis, PBMCs were isolated using Ficoll-Histopaque density gradient centrifugation and then cryopreserved in the vapor phase of liquid nitrogen. Analytical flow cytometry was used to check the purity and quantity of each magnetically sorted T cell population. From each sorted fraction, genomic DNA was isolated and quantified by UV absorbance on a Nanodrop 2000c.

This receptor was identified in a man aged 18 to 29 in good health. The chain couples TRBV5-4 to TRBJ2-2, with 9 central nucleotides matching TRBD2. Sequencing used naive CD4+ T cells sorted from blood. What the cell subset or site label conveys for this sample: CD45RA+ positively selected. The DNA sequence follows: TGTGCCAGCAGCTTCCCTAGCGGGGTCGGTTTGGGCACCGGGGAGCTGTTTTTT. Translated, this gives CASSFPSGVGLGTGELFF.